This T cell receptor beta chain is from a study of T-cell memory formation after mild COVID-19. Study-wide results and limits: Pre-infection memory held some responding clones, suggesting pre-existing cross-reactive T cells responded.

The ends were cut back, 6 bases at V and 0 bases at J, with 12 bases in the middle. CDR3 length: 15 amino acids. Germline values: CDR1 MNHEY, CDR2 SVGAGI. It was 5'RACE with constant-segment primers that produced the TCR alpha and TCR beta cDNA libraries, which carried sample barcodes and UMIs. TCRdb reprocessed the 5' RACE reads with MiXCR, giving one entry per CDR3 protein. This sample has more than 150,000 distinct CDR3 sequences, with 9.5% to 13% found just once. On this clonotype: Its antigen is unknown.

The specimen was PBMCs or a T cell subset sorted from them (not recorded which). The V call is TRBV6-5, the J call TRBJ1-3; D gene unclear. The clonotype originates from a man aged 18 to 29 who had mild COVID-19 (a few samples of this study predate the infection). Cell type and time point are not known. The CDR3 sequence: CASRVVYDSGNTIYF. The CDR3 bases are TGTGCCAGCAGAGTCGTATATGACTCTGGAAACACCATATATTTT.